This T cell receptor (beta chain) was found in a study of lymphopenia after photon versus proton radiotherapy. This CDR3 has 12 residues. Trimming took off 1 base at V and 4 bases at J, with 4 bases between the two ends. Germline V lookup: CDR1 LNHDA, CDR2 SQIVND (reference sequence). TCRdb keeps only in-frame clones here, not all; method: immunoSEQ multiplex PCR. The data contain fewer than 45,000 clones, 86% of them seen just once; the ten biggest clones take up about 9.4%. This clone was counted between two and nine times. The sequence was obtained from an older woman with pancreatic cancer. Some clones in this sample may be carry-over from other donors' samples. This rearrangement joins TRBV19 to TRBJ1-1; D gene ambiguous. The sample in question was peripheral blood, obtained from a patient treated with proton-based radiotherapy. The CDR3, as DNA: TGTGCCAGTAGTATAGGGGCCACTGAAGCTTTCTTT. Its translation: CASSIGATEAFF. Combining the CDR3 with reference TRBV19 and TRBJ1-1 gives the whole variable domain DGGITQSPKYLFRKEGQNVTLSCEQNLNHDAMYWYRQDPGQGLRLIYYSQIVNDFQKGDIAEGYSVSREKKESFPLTVTSAQKNPTAFYLCASSIGATEAFFGQGTRLTVV.